The 29 T cell receptor beta chains listed next were all sequenced from one sample in a study of beta chain features in type 1 diabetes. Study conclusions and caveats: All four CD4+ subsets from Type 1 diabetes patients carried moderately but significantly shorter TCRB CDR3s.

Antigens for these TCRs are unknown. Expressed TCRB transcripts were sequenced because the entire RNA isolate underwent reverse transcription. Profiling relied on immunoSEQ multiplex PCR, and the TCRdb table lists in-frame clones only, not all of them. The table records about 660,000 clones, about 14% of them present only once. The specimen was naive CD4+ T cells from blood. These receptors were obtained from a man aged 18 to 30 with type 1 diabetes.

This clone has only a few counts. The chain couples TRBV2 to TRBJ2-1, with a weak D call TRBD2 (6 bases). The V end lost 5 bases, the J end lost 0 bases, and 14 bases lay between the germline ends. The CDR3 contains 16 residues. Germline values: CDR1 SNHLY, CDR2 FYNNEI. Here the CDR3 reads CASSSHSGTSYNEQFF. The CDR3 nucleotides read TGTGCCAGCAGTTCCCATAGCGGTACCTCCTACAATGAGCAGTTCTTC.

This clone was seen a few times. The chain joins TRBV30 to TRBJ2-1; the match to TRBD2 covers 10 bases. V gave up 4 bases and J gave up 8 bases; unmatched junction bases: 14. This CDR3 spans 16 amino acids. Germline V gene data show CDR1 as GTSNPN and CDR2 as SVGIG (reference sequence). The CDR3 loop is CAWTTAGGPKLDEQFF. Written as DNA, the CDR3 is TGTGCCTGGACCACAGCGGGGGGGCCGAAGTTGGATGAGCAGTTCTTC.

The chain is built from TRBV18 and TRBJ2-3; D is undetermined. This CDR3 has 15 amino acids. V was cut by 0 bases and J by 0 bases, with 7 bases left in between. Germline CDR1 is KGHSH and CDR2 is LQKENI. This chain's CDR3 is CASSPPSPSTDTQYF. The CDR3 coding sequence is TGTGCCAGCTCACCACCGAGTCCCAGCACAGATACGCAGTATTTT. The variable domain in full, completed from reference TRBV18 and TRBJ2-3, reads NAGVMQNPRHLVRRRGQEARLRCSPMKGHSHVYWYRQLPEEGLKFMVYLQKENIIDESGMPKERFSAEFPKEGPSILRIQQVVRGDSAAYFCASSPPSPSTDTQYFGPGTRLTVL.

This clone was counted a few times. The chain links TRBV7-9 to TRBJ2-1; D not resolved. The ends were cut back, 1 base at V and 8 bases at J, with 12 bases in the middle. Germline loops: CDR1 SEHNR, CDR2 FQNEAQ (reference sequence). This CDR3 spans 14 amino acids. Written as DNA, the CDR3 is TGTGCCAGCAGCTTAGGGTTCGCGAAGGATGAGCAGTTCTTC. Its protein product is CASSLGFAKDEQFF.

The chain couples TRBV30 to TRBJ1-1, with 8 bases that match TRBD1. Trimming removed 4 bases from V and 10 bases from J; junction bases left unmatched: 8. The germline V gene has CDR1 GTSNPN and CDR2 SVGIG (reference sequence). CDR3 size: 12 residues. CDR3 amino acids: CAWTGTGVIAFF. CDR3 sequence (DNA): TGTGCCTGGACCGGGACAGGAGTGATAGCTTTCTTT.

The rearrangement links TRBV30 to TRBJ2-2; D may be TRBD1 or TRBD2 (5 bases each). V was cut by 6 bases and J by 4 bases, with 24 bases left in between. CDR1 is GTSNPN and CDR2 is SVGIG in the germline V gene (reference sequence). CDR3 size: 17 residues. CDR3 sequence reads: CACLSSGFGRATGELFF. CDR3 bases: TGTGCCTGCTTAAGCTCGGGGTTCGGCAGGGCCACCGGGGAGCTGTTTTTT. The whole variable domain, filled in from reference TRBV30 and TRBJ2-2, reads SQTIHQWPATLVQPVGSPLSLECTVEGTSNPNLYWYRQAAGRGLQLLFYSVGIGQISSEVPQNLSASRPQDRQFILSSKKLLLSDSGFYLCACLSSGFGRATGELFFGEGSRLTVL.

This clone was seen a few times. The rearrangement links TRBV9 to TRBJ1-5; D gene uncertain. Germline lookup yields CDR1 SGDLS and CDR2 YYNGEE. CDR3 length: 14 residues. V lost 0 bases and J lost 5, with 9 bases in between. The CDR3 nucleotides are TGTGCCAGCAGCGTAGAACCAGGCTATCAGCCCCAGCATTTT. It codes for CASSVEPGYQPQHF.

This clone was detected only a few times. The chain uses TRBV7-2 and TRBJ1-1; a weak D match, TRBD1 (5 bases). This CDR3 is built from 14 residues. The V end lost 5 bases, the J end lost 1 base, and 11 bases lay between the germline ends. Germline loops: CDR1 SGHTA, CDR2 FQGNSA. The CDR3 is CASSPRDGNTEAFF. CDR3 coding DNA: TGTGCCAGCAGCCCCCGGGACGGGAACACTGAAGCTTTCTTT.

This clone was detected a few times. The same CDR3 arises from other DNA sequences in this sample as well. The V call is TRBV9, the J call TRBJ2-6, with TRBD2 as a possible D gene (5 bases). CDR3 size: 15 residues. The germline gives CDR1 SGDLS, CDR2 YYNGEE. The germline V and J ends were trimmed by 0 bases and 4 bases, with 8 bases remaining between them. CDR3 sequence reads: CASSVVGSGANVLTF. As DNA, the CDR3 is TGTGCCAGCAGCGTAGTAGGGAGCGGGGCCAACGTCCTGACTTTC.

CDR3 in DNA: TGCAGCGTTGGGAGGGACTCCCAAGAGACCCAGTACTTC. Translated, it gives CSVGRDSQETQYF. V gene TRBV29-1 combines with J gene TRBJ2-5, with a weak D call TRBD2 (6 bases). Per germline, CDR1 SQVTM and CDR2 ANQGSEA. This CDR3 has 13 residues. V was clipped by 4 bases and J by 1 base, with 10 bases between them.

This clone was counted between two and nine times. This chain uses TRBV30 with TRBJ1-5; D is ambiguous. Germline V gene data show CDR1 as GTSNPN and CDR2 as SVGIG (reference sequence). Trimming removed 1 base at V and 4 bases at J, with 8 bases between. The CDR3 spans 13 residues. The CDR3: CAWSAAQNQPQHF. The CDR3 coding sequence is TGTGCCTGGAGTGCAGCCCAGAATCAGCCCCAGCATTTT.

This clone was seen a handful of times. In the same sample, other DNA sequences code for this CDR3. The V call is TRBV4-1, the J call TRBJ1-1, with no clear D. Germline CDR1 MGHRA, CDR2 YSYEKL. CDR3 length: 13 residues. Deletions cut 1 base from V and 5 bases from J, with 8 bases between. CDR3 DNA sequence: TGCGCCAGCAGCCAAGGACCGGATACTGAAGCTTTCTTT. It is translated as CASSQGPDTEAFF.

There are many counts of this clone. The chain has TRBV21-1 and TRBJ2-1. TRBV21-1 is deemed a pseudogene. This CDR3 has 14 amino acids. The chain's CDR3 is CASSKGWKWDEQFF. In DNA form, the CDR3 reads TGTGCCAGCAGCAAAGGGTGGAAATGGGATGAGCAGTTCTTC.

This clone was picked up a small number of times. The chain joins TRBV19 to TRBJ2-4; possibly TRBD2 for D (6 bases). The CDR3 contains 15 residues. The V end was cut by 5 bases, the J end by 0 bases, with 11 bases between. CDR1 is LNHDA, CDR2 SQIVND, per germline (reference sequence). The CDR3 spells CASSPGGIAKNIQYF. The CDR3 DNA is TGTGCCAGTAGTCCGGGCGGGATAGCCAAAAACATTCAGTACTTC.

This clone has just a few counts. CDR3 in DNA: TGTGCCAGCAGCCTATCCGGGACTAGGAATGAGCAGTTCTTC. Its protein product is CASSLSGTRNEQFF. The V and J genes are TRBV5-4 and TRBJ2-1; 8 bases match TRBD2. Germline CDR1 and CDR2: SGHNT and YYREEE (reference sequence). The length of the CDR3 is 14 residues. J lost 7 bases, V lost 4 bases, and 7 bases had no gene match.

This clone was counted only a few times. The chain couples TRBV30 to TRBJ1-3; D is unresolved. V gave up 1 base and J gave up 0 bases, with 7 bases separating them. This CDR3 comprises 14 residues. From germline, CDR1 is GTSNPN and CDR2 SVGIG (reference sequence). The CDR3 DNA reads as TGTGCCTGGAGTGCCAGTGCCTCTGGAAACACCATATATTTT. The encoded protein is CAWSASASGNTIYF. Using reference TRBV30 and TRBJ1-3 for the parts outside the CDR3, the full variable domain is SQTIHQWPATLVQPVGSPLSLECTVEGTSNPNLYWYRQAAGRGLQLLFYSVGIGQISSEVPQNLSASRPQDRQFILSSKKLLLSDSGFYLCAWSASASGNTIYFGEGSWLTVV.

This clone was counted only a few times. The chain links TRBV29-1 to TRBJ2-2, with a weak D call TRBD2 (5 bases). Trimming stripped 4 bases from V and 0 bases from J, with 12 bases between. Looked up from germline, CDR1 is SQVTM and CDR2 is ANQGSEA. There are 15 residues in the CDR3. DNA for the CDR3: TGCAGCGTTGGGGAGACTTACGCGAACACCGGGGAGCTGTTTTTT. This encodes CSVGETYANTGELFF.

The chain combines TRBV5-6 with TRBJ2-7; weak D call: TRBD1 (5 bases). Germline CDR1 and CDR2: SGHDT and YYEEEE. CDR3 length: 12 amino acids. V was cut by 0 bases and J by 7 bases, with 8 bases left in between. The CDR3 nucleotides read TGTGCCAGCAGCTTGGCAGGGATTGAGCAGTACTTC. This sequence encodes CASSLAGIEQYF.

The chain uses TRBV5-1 and TRBJ2-4; D not certain. The CDR3 has 14 residues. Germline V gene lookup returns CDR1 SGHRS and CDR2 YFSETQ. V was trimmed by 1 base and J by 4 bases, leaving 9 bases between them. Here the CDR3 reads CASSLPDQKNIQYF. The DNA of the CDR3 is TGCGCCAGCAGCTTGCCGGACCAGAAAAACATTCAGTACTTC.

V usage is TRBV5-1 and J usage is TRBJ2-2, with D perhaps matching TRBD1 (6 bases). CDR1 and CDR2 from the germline V gene are SGHRS and YFSETQ. There are 16 residues in the CDR3. Trimming shortened V by 2 bases and J by 0 bases, and 11 bases separated the two germline ends. The CDR3 is CASSLQGPSNTGELFF. As DNA, the CDR3 is TGCGCCAGCAGCTTACAGGGCCCTTCGAACACCGGGGAGCTGTTTTTT.

This clone was seen only a few times. The chain combines TRBV18 with TRBJ1-1, with D hard to call. The germline V gene encodes CDR1 KGHSH and CDR2 LQKENI. The CDR3 totals 14 residues. V was cut by 6 bases and J by 0 bases, with 11 bases left in between. The CDR3 nucleotides read TGTGCCAGCTCCCCTCAAAAGCTGAACACTGAAGCTTTCTTT. The encoded protein is CASSPQKLNTEAFF.

This clone turned up a few times. The chain uses TRBV4-1 and TRBJ2-4; 8 nucleotides match TRBD1. With V trimmed by 4 bases and J by 3 bases, 8 bases remained unmatched. The CDR3 is made up of 16 amino acids. Germline values: CDR1 MGHRA, CDR2 YSYEKL. The CDR3 here is CASSPQGAPDKNIQYF. For the CDR3, the DNA is TGCGCCAGCAGCCCGCAGGGGGCCCCGGACAAAAACATTCAGTACTTC.

This clone came up a few times. V is TRBV7-2 and J is TRBJ2-5; a possible D gene is TRBD1 (5 bases). Between the trimmed V and J ends, which lost 0 bases and 2 bases, there was a span of 13 bases. The germline gives CDR1 SGHTA, CDR2 FQGNSA. This CDR3 comprises 16 residues. The CDR3 spells CASSLAGQGRQETQYF. The CDR3 DNA is TGTGCCAGCAGCTTAGCGGGGCAGGGAAGGCAAGAGACCCAGTACTTC.

V usage is TRBV18 and J usage is TRBJ1-1, with 10 nucleotides matching TRBD1. Trimming at V came to 4 bases and at J to 3 bases, leaving 2 bases not matched to a gene. CDR3 length: 14 residues. The germline CDR1 and CDR2 sequences are KGHSH and LQKENI. CDR3 region: CASSQGQGHTEAFF. The CDR3 DNA follows: TGTGCCAGCTCACAGGGACAGGGGCACACTGAAGCTTTCTTT.

The chain recombines TRBV7-9 with TRBJ2-7, with D hard to call. The germline CDR1 and CDR2 sequences are SEHNR and FQNEAQ (reference sequence). The ends were cut back, 5 bases at V and 5 bases at J, with 7 bases in the middle. This CDR3 is built from 11 residues. CDR3: CASSPLDEQYF. CDR3 nucleotides: TGTGCCAGCAGCCCCCTGGACGAGCAGTACTTC. Complete variable domain (other parts from reference TRBV7-9 and TRBJ2-7): DTGVSQNPRHKITKRGQNVTFRCDPISEHNRLYWYRQTLGQGPEFLTYFQNEAQLEKSRLLSDRFSAERPKGSFSTLEIQRTEQGDSAMYLCASSPLDEQYFGPGTRLTVT.

The chain employs TRBV30 and TRBJ2-7; D not certain. The V gene's germline CDR1 is GTSNPN and CDR2 SVGIG (reference sequence). Between the trimmed V and J ends, which lost 5 bases and 3 bases, there was a span of 14 bases. This CDR3 has 13 residues. CDR3 amino acids: CAWGLDAHYEQYF. Here the CDR3 DNA reads TGTGCCTGGGGCCTCGACGCACACTACGAGCAGTACTTC.

This clone showed up just a few times. The V gene is TRBV6-5, the J gene TRBJ2-1, with 9 bases fitting TRBD2. This CDR3 spans 15 amino acids. Germline V gene data show CDR1 as MNHEY and CDR2 as SVGAGI. The V gene end was trimmed by 7 bases and the J gene end by 4 bases; junction bases not matched to a gene: 8. CDR3: CASTLTSGFYNEQFF. In nucleotides, the CDR3 is TGTGCCAGCACCCTGACTAGCGGATTTTACAATGAGCAGTTCTTC.

This clone occurred a few times. The genes are TRBV6-1 and TRBJ2-5; 10 bases line up with TRBD1. V gave up 4 bases and J gave up 0 bases; unmatched junction bases: 2. The germline V gene encodes CDR1 MNHNS and CDR2 SASEGT. The CDR3 is made up of 15 amino acids. The CDR3 reads CASSVDRGYQETQYF. CDR3 bases: TGTGCCAGCAGTGTGGACAGGGGGTACCAAGAGACCCAGTACTTC.

This chain joins TRBV13 and TRBJ2-7; D perhaps matches TRBD1 (7 bases). V lost 6 bases and J 6 bases, leaving 15 bases between the germline ends. Germline lookup yields CDR1 PRHDT and CDR2 FYEKMQ (reference sequence). The CDR3 consists of 13 residues. Here the CDR3 DNA reads TGTGCCAGCAGTCAGAACAGGGGACTCGAGCAGTACTTC. This encodes CASSQNRGLEQYF. Together with reference TRBV13 and TRBJ2-7, the CDR3 gives the full variable domain: AAGVIQSPRHLIKEKRETATLKCYPIPRHDTVYWYQQGPGQDPQFLISFYEKMQSDKGSIPDRFSAQQFSDYHSELNMSSLELGDSALYFCASSQNRGLEQYFGPGTRLTVT.